This entry concerns a single TCR beta chain. This study enrolled people aged 18 to 89 from 24 US geographic areas. The sample is drawn from a study of blood T cell repertoires in COVID-19. The overall study: PBMCs, B-cell-depleted T cells, or T cells were the source of the cDNA or gDNA that made up the material.

Germline lookup yields CDR1 ENHRY and CDR2 SYGVKD. This CDR3 is 13 amino acids long. The junction had 5 bases not matched to a gene; V was cut back by 10 bases and J by 5 bases. Using immunoSEQ multiplex PCR, the repertoire was profiled, and TCRdb retains in-frame clones only, with some absent. Of 200,000 to 250,000 clones detected, roughly four fifths appear once; the ten largest clones hold about 9.3%. This chain links TRBV10-3 with TRBJ2-7; TRBD2 matches 13 bases. The sequenced sample was PBMCs or T cells enriched from blood (not recorded which). This TCR derives from a man aged 35 to 55 who had recovered from COVID-19. CDR3 in DNA: TGTGCCACCGGACTAGCGGGAGCCAACGAGCAGTACTTC. This translates into CATGLAGANEQYF.